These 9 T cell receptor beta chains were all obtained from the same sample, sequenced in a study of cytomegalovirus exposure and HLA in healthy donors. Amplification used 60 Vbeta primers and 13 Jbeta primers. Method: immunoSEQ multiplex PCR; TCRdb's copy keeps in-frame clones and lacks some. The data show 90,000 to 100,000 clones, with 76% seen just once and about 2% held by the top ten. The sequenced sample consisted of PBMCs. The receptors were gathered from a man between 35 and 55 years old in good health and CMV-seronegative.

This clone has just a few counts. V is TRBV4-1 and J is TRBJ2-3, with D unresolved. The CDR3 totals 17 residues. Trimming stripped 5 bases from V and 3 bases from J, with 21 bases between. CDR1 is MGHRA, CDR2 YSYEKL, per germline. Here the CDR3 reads CASSYSLIGSGTDTQYF. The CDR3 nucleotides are TGCGCCAGCAGCTATAGCCTCATTGGGTCCGGAACAGATACGCAGTATTTT.

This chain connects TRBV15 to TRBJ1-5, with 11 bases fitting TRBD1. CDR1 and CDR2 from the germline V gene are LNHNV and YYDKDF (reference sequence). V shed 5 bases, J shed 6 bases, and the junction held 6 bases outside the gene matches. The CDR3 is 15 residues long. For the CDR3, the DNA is TGTGCCACCAGCCCCGGGACAGGGGGGACTCAGCCCCAGCATTTT. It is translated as CATSPGTGGTQPQHF.

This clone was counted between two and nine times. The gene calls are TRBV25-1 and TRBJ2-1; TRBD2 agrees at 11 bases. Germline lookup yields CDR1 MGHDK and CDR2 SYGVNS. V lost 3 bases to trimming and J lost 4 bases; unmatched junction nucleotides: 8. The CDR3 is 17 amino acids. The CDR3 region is CASSEAPRLAGYNEQFF. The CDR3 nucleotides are TGTGCCAGCAGTGAGGCTCCAAGACTAGCGGGATACAATGAGCAGTTCTTC.

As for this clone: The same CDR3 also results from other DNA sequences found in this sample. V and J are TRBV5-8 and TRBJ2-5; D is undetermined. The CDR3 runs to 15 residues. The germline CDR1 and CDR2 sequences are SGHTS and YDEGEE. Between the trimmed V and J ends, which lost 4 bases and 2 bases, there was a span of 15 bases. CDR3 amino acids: CASSGAFLEQETQYF. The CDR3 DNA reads TGTGCCAGCAGCGGAGCGTTCTTGGAGCAAGAGACCCAGTACTTC.

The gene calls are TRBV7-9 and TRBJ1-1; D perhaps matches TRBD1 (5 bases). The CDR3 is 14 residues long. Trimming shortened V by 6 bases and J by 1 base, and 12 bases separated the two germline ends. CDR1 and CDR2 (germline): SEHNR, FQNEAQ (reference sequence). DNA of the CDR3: TGTGCCAGCAGAAGCGGGACGGGGAACACTGAAGCTTTCTTT. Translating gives CASRSGTGNTEAFF.

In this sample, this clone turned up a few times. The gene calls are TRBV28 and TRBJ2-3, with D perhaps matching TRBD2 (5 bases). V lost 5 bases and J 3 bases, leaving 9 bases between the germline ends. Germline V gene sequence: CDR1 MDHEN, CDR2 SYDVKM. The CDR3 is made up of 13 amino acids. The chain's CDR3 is CASSKGGTDTQYF. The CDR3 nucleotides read TGTGCCAGCAGTAAGGGCGGGACAGATACGCAGTATTTT.

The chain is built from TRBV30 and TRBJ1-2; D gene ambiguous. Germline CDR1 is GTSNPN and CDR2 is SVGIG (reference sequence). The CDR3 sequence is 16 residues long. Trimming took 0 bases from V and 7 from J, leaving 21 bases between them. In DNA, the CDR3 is TGTGCCTGGAGTGTATCCGGACTCCAGAGGGCCTGTGGCTACACCTTC. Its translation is CAWSVSGLQRACGYTF.

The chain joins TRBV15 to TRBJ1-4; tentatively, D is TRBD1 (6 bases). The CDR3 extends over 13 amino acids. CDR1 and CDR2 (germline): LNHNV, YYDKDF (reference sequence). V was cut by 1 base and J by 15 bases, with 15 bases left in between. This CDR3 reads CATSRGEGGRVFF. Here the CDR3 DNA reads TGTGCCACCAGCAGAGGGGAGGGGGGTCGGGTGTTTTTT.

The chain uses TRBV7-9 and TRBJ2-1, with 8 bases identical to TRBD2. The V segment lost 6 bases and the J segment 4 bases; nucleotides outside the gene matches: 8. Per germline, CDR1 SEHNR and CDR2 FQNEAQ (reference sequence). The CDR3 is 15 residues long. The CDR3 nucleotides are TGTGCCAGCAGTCCGAGCGGGGGATCTTACAATGAGCAGTTCTTC. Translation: CASSPSGGSYNEQFF.